This is a list of T cell receptor beta chains from one sample in a study of CD4 T cells in relation to SARS-CoV-2 and coronaviruses. Generated by immunoSEQ multiplex PCR, the TCRdb table keeps only in-frame clones and is missing some. This sample has 35,000 to 40,000 clones, with roughly 90% found just once. Material for sequencing was memory CD4+ T cells from PBMCs. The source of these receptors is an adult with COVID-19. CDR3s include the opening cysteine and the closing phenylalanine or tryptophan. Each record gives: clone size, D gene, J gene, V gene, CDR3 DNA, CDR3 protein. D genes are given only for firm matches. Size is omitted from some rows. Given values are once, few, many or a class for expanded clones.

>.|.|TRBJ1-5|TRBV19
TGTGCCAGTAGTCAGAGTCAGTCAGATCAGCCCCAGCATTTT
CASSQSQSDQPQHF
>.|.|TRBJ2-7|TRBV7-2
TGTGCCAGCAGCTTAGCCCTCCCCACGCCGGGGGACGAGCAGTACTTC
CASSLALPTPGDEQYF
>.|.|TRBJ1-1|TRBV7-6
TGTGCCAGCAGCCTGGACAGCTACACTGAAGCTTTCTTT
CASSLDSYTEAFF
>.|.|TRBJ1-1|TRBV7-3
TGTGCCAGCAGCCCCACCCCAGGCGCTGAAGCTTTCTTT
CASSPTPGAEAFF
>few|.|TRBJ2-2|TRBV9
TGTGCCAGCAGCGTAGGGGTAGGGAATGGCGCCGGGGAGCTGTTTTTT
CASSVGVGNGAGELFF
>.|TRBD2|TRBJ2-5|TRBV5-1
TGCGCCAGCAGCTTGGCCCCTAGCGGTCAAGAGACCCAGTACTTC
CASSLAPSGQETQYF
>.|TRBD2|TRBJ2-5|TRBV28
TGTGCCACGGGGGGAGTTCCAGAGACCCAGTACTTC
CATGGVPETQYF
>.|.|TRBJ1-5|TRBV19
TGTGCCAGTAGGCACGCAGGGAGTAATAGCAATCAGCCCCAGCATTTT
CASRHAGSNSNQPQHF
>.|.|TRBJ1-1|TRBV10-2
TGCGCCAGCAGTGAGCGGGGAAACACTGAAGCTTTCTTT
CASSERGNTEAFF
>.|.|TRBJ1-1|TRBV7-9
TGTGCCAGCAGCTTAGGGGTGGGCAGGGCGATTCGGACTGAAGCTTTCTTT
CASSLGVGRAIRTEAFF
>.|.|TRBJ1-6|TRBV7-9
TGTGCCAGCAGCCCTGGTGGGGGGCAGGGGAATTCACCCCTCCACTTT
CASSPGGGQGNSPLHF
>.|TRBD1|TRBJ1-1|TRBV14
TGTGCCAGCAGCAGACGGACAGGGGTGAACACTGAAGCTTTCTTT
CASSRRTGVNTEAFF
>.|TRBD2|TRBJ2-2|TRBV28
TGTGCCAGCAGAAGCGGGAGCGCGAACACCGGGGAGCTGTTTTTT
CASRSGSANTGELFF
>.|.|TRBJ1-1|TRBV19
TGTGCCAGTAGTAAGAGGGAGGGAGCGGCTTTCTTT
CASSKREGAAFF
>.|.|TRBJ1-1|TRBV20-1
TGCAGTGCTAGAGTAACGGATTGGGCTTTCTTT
CSARVTDWAFF
>.|.|TRBJ2-2|TRBV7-9
TGTGCCAGCAGCTTAAATAGCCCCAGGACCGGGGAGCTGTTTTTT
CASSLNSPRTGELFF
>once|TRBD2|TRBJ2-4|TRBV4-2
TGTGCCAGCAGCCAAGATCAGGGAGGGTTTGCCAAAAACATTCAGTACTTC
CASSQDQGGFAKNIQYF
>.|.|TRBJ1-2|TRBV5-1
TGCGCCAGCAGCCAGGACATAGAAGTCTATGGCTACACCTTC
CASSQDIEVYGYTF
>.|.|TRBJ2-3|TRBV7-8
TGTGCCAGCAGCCAAGGGGGGGGGCAGGTAGATACGCAGTATTTT
CASSQGGGQVDTQYF
>.|.|TRBJ1-5|TRBV6-2/TRBV6-3
TGTGCCAGCAACCCGACTCCGCTGGGGCAGCCCCAGCATTTT
CASNPTPLGQPQHF
>.|.|TRBJ1-3|TRBV4-2
TGTGCCAGCAGCCAACCGGGACCACGGAACACCATATATTTT
CASSQPGPRNTIYF
>.|TRBD2|TRBJ2-1|TRBV11-3
TGTGCCAGCAGCTTAGGGGGGACTACCACGTACAATGAGCAGTTCTTC
CASSLGGTTTYNEQFF
>.|TRBD2|TRBJ2-5|TRBV6-1
TGTGCCGGGGGGGACGAGACCCAGTACTTC
CAGGDETQYF